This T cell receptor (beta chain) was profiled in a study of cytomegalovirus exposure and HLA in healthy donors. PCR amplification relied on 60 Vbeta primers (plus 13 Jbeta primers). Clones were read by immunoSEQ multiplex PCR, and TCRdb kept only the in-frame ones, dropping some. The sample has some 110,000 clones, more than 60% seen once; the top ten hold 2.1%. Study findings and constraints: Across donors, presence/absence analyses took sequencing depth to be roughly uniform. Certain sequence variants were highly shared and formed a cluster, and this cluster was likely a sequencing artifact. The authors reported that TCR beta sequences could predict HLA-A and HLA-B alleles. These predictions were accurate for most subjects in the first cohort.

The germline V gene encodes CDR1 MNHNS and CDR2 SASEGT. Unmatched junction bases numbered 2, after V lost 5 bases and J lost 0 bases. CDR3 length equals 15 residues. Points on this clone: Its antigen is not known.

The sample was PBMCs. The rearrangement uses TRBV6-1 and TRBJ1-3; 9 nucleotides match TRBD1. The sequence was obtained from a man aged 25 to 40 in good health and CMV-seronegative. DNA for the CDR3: TGTGCCAGCAGTCCGGGACAGGGCTCTGGAAACACCATATATTTT. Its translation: CASSPGQGSGNTIYF.